This TCR beta chain was identified during a study of T cell repertoires in aging, cancer and after chemotherapy. Study-level information: Healthy donor repertoires were recorded over several months to years and showed clear clonal overlap. The whole study produced a dataset of some 9 million TCR reads. General observations from the study: The repertoire data cannot show anything about immunological memory following chemotherapy. In each cancer cohort, median generation probability increased across chemotherapy, suggesting thymic output rebounded.

Rearranged V-D-J TRB sequences were amplified with a mixed TRB-A/B primer pool. TCRdb re-analysed the multiplex PCR reads in MiXCR, keeping a single row per CDR3 protein. The table includes about 11,000 distinct CDR3 sequences, under 30% detected once. V gave up 4 bases and J gave up 6 bases, with 13 bases separating them. CDR3 size: 14 residues. Looked up from germline, CDR1 is LNHNV and CDR2 is YYDKDF (reference sequence). TCR beta rearrangements were amplified from peripheral blood genomic DNA. As for this clonotype: The antigen is unknown.

Sequencing was carried out using blood. This TCR came from a human donor in good health. The V gene is TRBV15, the J gene TRBJ1-5; D is perhaps TRBD1 (6 bases). The DNA for the CDR3 is TGTGCCACCAGCAACCAGGCGGGGGCTCAGCCCCAGCATTTT. Amino acids: CATSNQAGAQPQHF.